This TCR beta chain is drawn from a study of early T cells in non-severe SARS-CoV-2 infection. Study information: Chains were not paired, and sequencing was done on bulk RNA from unsorted whole blood.

Individual cDNA molecules received unique molecular identifiers. Via MiXCR, TCRdb re-called the 5' RACE reads, giving one row per CDR3 protein. The sample includes roughly 80,000 distinct CDR3 sequences, around 15% of them seen just once. Of note for this clonotype: Its antigen is unidentified.

Overall study findings and caveats: Matching against VDJdb likely underestimated virus-specific expansions, favoring anti-spike CD8.

The CDR3 totals 15 residues. Trimming cost V 4 bases and J 2 bases, with 13 bases left between them. CDR1 and CDR2 (germline): SGHTA, FQGNSA. Input material: whole blood. This TCR came from an adult who was a healthcare worker with PCR-confirmed SARS-CoV-2 infection or an uninfected control (not recorded which). This chain connects TRBV7-2 to TRBJ2-3; D possibly corresponds to TRBD2 (6 bases). CDR3 amino acids: CASSSKGLFTDTQYF. The CDR3 coding sequence is TGTGCCAGCAGCTCGAAGGGACTTTTCACAGATACGCAGTATTTT.